The clone carrying this T cell receptor beta chain was observed at least ten times. Its antigen is undetermined. TCRdb independently ran MiXCR on the 5' RACE reads; one entry per CDR3 protein. The sample has about 560,000 distinct CDR3 sequences, 20% to 25% seen once. The entry originates in a study of T-cell memory formation after mild COVID-19. Study-wide results and caveats: A second wave expanding day 15 to 37 was CD4+-biased; contracting clones were balanced. The appearance of some responding clones in pre-infection memory suggested that cross-reactive memory joined.

Trimming left V 0 bases short and J 5 bases short, with 14 bases between. This CDR3 contains 15 residues. Per the germline V gene, CDR1 is DFQATT and CDR2 is SNEGSKA (reference sequence). V usage is TRBV20-1 and J usage is TRBJ2-1, with D possibly matching TRBD2 (6 bases). Sequenced material: PBMCs or a T cell subset sorted from them (not recorded which). The sequence derives from an adult woman who had mild COVID-19 (a few samples of this study predate the infection). Cell type and time point are not known. The CDR3 DNA sequence: TGCAGTGCTAGAGATCGGCGGGCTAGCGACAATGAGCAGTTCTTC. Its protein product is CSARDRRASDNEQFF.